One and the same sample provided the 2 T cell receptor beta chains below, sequenced in a study of PD-L1 blockade in urothelial cancer. Profiling relied on immunoSEQ multiplex PCR, and the TCRdb table lists in-frame clones only, not all of them. The sample has 35,000 to 45,000 clones, around 83% seen once. The sequences come from PBMCs, collected around atezolizumab (anti-PD-L1) treatment. The receptors were sampled from a man aged 55-75 years with urothelial cancer.

The chain employs TRBV29-1 and TRBJ2-3, with 10 bases identical to TRBD1. V gave up 4 bases and J gave up 4 bases; unmatched junction bases: 11. Germline CDR1 reads SQVTM; CDR2 reads ANQGSEA. The CDR3 contains 16 residues. In DNA form, the CDR3 reads TGCAGCGTTGGATATAAGGACAGGGGGACCGCAGATACGCAGTATTTT. Its protein is CSVGYKDRGTADTQYF.

The V gene is TRBV28, the J gene TRBJ2-7; possibly TRBD1 for D (5 bases). Deletions cut 3 bases from V and 3 bases from J, with 9 bases between. The CDR3 is 13 residues long. Germline V gives CDR1 MDHEN, CDR2 SYDVKM. Here the CDR3 reads CASSFTRVYEQYF. CDR3 sequence (DNA): TGTGCCAGCAGTTTTACCAGGGTCTACGAGCAGTACTTC.